This T cell receptor (beta chain) originates from a study of T cells in Graves' hyperthyroidism and ophthalmopathy. Study results and limitations: The majority of expanded thyroid clonotypes above 0.001 also appeared in blood.

Amplification of TCR beta CDR3 regions was performed using RNA transcripts as template. When the TCR CDR3 underwent first-round RT-PCR, the HTBI primer set was used. TCRdb called the multiplex PCR reads again in MiXCR, with one record for every CDR3 protein. Of about 610,000 distinct CDR3 sequences in the sample, about 45% were seen once. Patients were aged 18 to 65, had disease duration under 2 months, and had newly diagnosed hyperthyroidism. The CDR3 runs 18 residues. The germline gives CDR1 SGHTA, CDR2 FQGNSA. Trimming stripped 1 base from V and 0 bases from J, with 18 bases between. This clonotype was recorded many times. Its antigen remains unknown.

The source is a woman aged 18 to 35 with Graves' hyperthyroidism. The material sequenced was peripheral blood or thyroid tissue (not recorded which). The chain couples TRBV7-2 to TRBJ1-2; tentative D call: TRBD1 (5 bases). The CDR3 bases are TGTGCCAGCAGCTTAGTCTACTATGGCGGACACCCTAACTATGGCTACACCTTC. Residues: CASSLVYYGGHPNYGYTF.